This T cell receptor (beta chain) stems from a study of post-analysis software for immune sequencing data. Findings and limits, study-wide: When patients were compared with controls, 4 or 5 TRBV segments were more frequent, TRBV5-6, TRBV5-1 and TRBV20-1 among them. There was significantly lower normalized Chao1 diversity in multiple sclerosis patients than in controls. F-measure co-clustering was strong for batch-matched samples.

The CDR3 length is 18 residues, termini included. The TCR beta cDNA libraries contained unique molecular identifiers. Researchers reported 550,000 or so cDNA molecules coming from roughly 0.93 to 9.6 million T cells. TCRdb reanalysed the PCR reads using MiXCR and keeps one entry per CDR3 protein. In the table there are over 150,000 distinct CDR3 sequences, approximately 31% of which are singletons. With respect to this clonotype: As yet, its antigen is unknown. No DNA is shown, since the ends of the CDR3 on it are uncertain; the CDR3 is the one TCRdb lists.

The chain is built from TRBV21-1 and TRBJ1-2; the DNA was not compared with TRBD1, the D call given in the table. TRBV21-1 is a listed pseudogene. Sequencing was carried out using blood. The clonotype comes from a girl aged 10 to 17 with multiple sclerosis. CDR3 residues: CASSNSRTTDKTDYGCTF.